This T cell receptor beta chain was profiled in a study of graft-versus-host responses after intestinal transplantation. The wider study: Every recipient underwent anti-thymocyte globulin induction, then tacrolimus and steroids for two to four years. Overall study findings and caveats: Peak circulating GvH clone levels tracked with early post-transplant HvG declines. The study found high graft-versus-host to host-versus-graft clonal ratios in allografts of patients with graft-donor T cell macrochimerism. The recipient marrow held GvH clones, and some of them showed up first in ileum or blood.

Clones were read by immunoSEQ multiplex PCR, and TCRdb kept only the in-frame ones, dropping some. The repertoire holds some 35,000 clones, with around 94% as singletons. Germline values: CDR1 MDHEN, CDR2 SYDVKM. The CDR3 totals 15 residues. Trimming stripped 5 bases from V and 0 bases from J, with 12 bases between. Turning to this clone: Its antigen is still unknown.

The chain joins TRBV28 to TRBJ2-3; either TRBD1 or TRBD2 may fit D (5 bases each). This receptor was obtained from a human donor who was the organ donor for an intestinal transplant. The sequenced sample was unstimulated CD4+ T cells sorted from spleen or lymph node cells, obtained before transplant. The chain's CDR3 is CASSPGTASTDTQYF. As DNA, the CDR3 is TGTGCCAGCAGTCCAGGGACGGCTAGCACAGATACGCAGTATTTT.